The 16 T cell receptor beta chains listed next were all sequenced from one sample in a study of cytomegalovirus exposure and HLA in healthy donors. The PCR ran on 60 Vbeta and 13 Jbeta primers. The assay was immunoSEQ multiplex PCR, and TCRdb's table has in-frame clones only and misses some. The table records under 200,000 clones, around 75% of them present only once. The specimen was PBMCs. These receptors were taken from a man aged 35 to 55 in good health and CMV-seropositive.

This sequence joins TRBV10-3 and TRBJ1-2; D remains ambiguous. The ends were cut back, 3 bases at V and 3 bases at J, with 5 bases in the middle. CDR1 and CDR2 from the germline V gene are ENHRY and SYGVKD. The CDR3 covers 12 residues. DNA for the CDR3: TGTGCCATCAGTGACTTAGACTATGGCTACACCTTC. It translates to CAISDLDYGYTF.

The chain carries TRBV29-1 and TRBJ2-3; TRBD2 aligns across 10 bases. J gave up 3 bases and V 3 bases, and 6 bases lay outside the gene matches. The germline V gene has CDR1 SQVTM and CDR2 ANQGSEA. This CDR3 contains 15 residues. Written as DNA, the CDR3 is TGCAGCGTTGAGGAGCGGGGGGGCCCTACAGATACGCAGTATTTT. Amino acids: CSVEERGGPTDTQYF.

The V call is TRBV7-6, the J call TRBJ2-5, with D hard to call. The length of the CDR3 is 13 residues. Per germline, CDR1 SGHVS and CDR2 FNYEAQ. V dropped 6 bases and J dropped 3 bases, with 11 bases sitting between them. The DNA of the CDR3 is TGTGCCAGCAGTCCACACCCAAAAGAGACCCAGTACTTC. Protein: CASSPHPKETQYF.

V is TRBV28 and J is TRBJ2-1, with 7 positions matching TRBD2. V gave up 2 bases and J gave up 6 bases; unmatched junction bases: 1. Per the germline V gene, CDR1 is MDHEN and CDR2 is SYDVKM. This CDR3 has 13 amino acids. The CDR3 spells CASSLGGGNEQFF. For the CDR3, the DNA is TGTGCCAGCAGTTTAGGGGGGGGCAATGAGCAGTTCTTC. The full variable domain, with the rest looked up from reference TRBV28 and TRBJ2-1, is DVKVTQSSRYLVKRTGEKVFLECVQDMDHENMFWYRQDPGLGLRLIYFSYDVKMKEKGDIPEGYSVSREKKERFSLILESASTNQTSMYLCASSLGGGNEQFFGPGTRLTVL.

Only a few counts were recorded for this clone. CDR3 coding DNA: TGTGCCAGCAGCAGGGCCCAATCCGGTAATGAAAAACTGTTTTTT. As protein: CASSRAQSGNEKLFF. This chain joins TRBV6-5 and TRBJ1-4, with D maybe TRBD1 (5 bases). Looked up from germline, CDR1 is MNHEY and CDR2 is SVGAGI. V lost 6 bases to trimming and J lost 4 bases, with 15 bases between them. The CDR3 runs to 15 residues.

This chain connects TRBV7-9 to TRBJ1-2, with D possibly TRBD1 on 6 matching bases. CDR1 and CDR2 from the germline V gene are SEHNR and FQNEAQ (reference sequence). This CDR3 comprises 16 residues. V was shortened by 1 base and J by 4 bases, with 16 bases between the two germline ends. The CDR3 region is CASSLGTTGLAYGYTF. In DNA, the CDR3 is TGTGCCAGCAGCTTAGGGACGACAGGCCTTGCCTATGGCTACACCTTC. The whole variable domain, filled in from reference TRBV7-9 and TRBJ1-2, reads DTGVSQNPRHKITKRGQNVTFRCDPISEHNRLYWYRQTLGQGPEFLTYFQNEAQLEKSRLLSDRFSAERPKGSFSTLEIQRTEQGDSAMYLCASSLGTTGLAYGYTFGSGTRLTVV.

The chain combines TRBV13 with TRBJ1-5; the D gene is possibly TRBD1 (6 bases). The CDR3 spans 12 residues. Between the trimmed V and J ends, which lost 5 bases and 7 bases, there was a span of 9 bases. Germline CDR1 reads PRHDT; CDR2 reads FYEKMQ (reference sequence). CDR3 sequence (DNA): TGTGCCAGCAGCCAGCAGGGGCAGCCCCAGCATTTT. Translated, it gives CASSQQGQPQHF.

CDR3 amino acids: CASSSAGGETQYF. DNA for the CDR3: TGCGCCAGCAGTTCCGCGGGGGGGGAGACCCAGTACTTC. This chain connects TRBV10-2 to TRBJ2-5; 9 bases line up with TRBD2. The CDR3 totals 13 residues. Germline-derived CDR1 and CDR2 are WSHSY and SAAADI. V gave up 5 bases and J gave up 5 bases; unmatched junction bases: 3.

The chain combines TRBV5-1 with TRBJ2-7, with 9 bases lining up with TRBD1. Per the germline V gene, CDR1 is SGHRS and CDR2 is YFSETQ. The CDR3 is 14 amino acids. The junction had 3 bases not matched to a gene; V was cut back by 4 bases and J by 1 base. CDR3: CASSPGTGSYEQYF. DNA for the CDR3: TGCGCCAGCAGCCCCGGGACAGGGTCCTACGAGCAGTACTTC. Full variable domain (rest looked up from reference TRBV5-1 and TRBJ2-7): KAGVTQTPRYLIKTRGQQVTLSCSPISGHRSVSWYQQTPGQGLQFLFEYFSETQRNKGNFPGRFSGRQFSNSRSEMNVSTLELGDSALYLCASSPGTGSYEQYFGPGTRLTVT.

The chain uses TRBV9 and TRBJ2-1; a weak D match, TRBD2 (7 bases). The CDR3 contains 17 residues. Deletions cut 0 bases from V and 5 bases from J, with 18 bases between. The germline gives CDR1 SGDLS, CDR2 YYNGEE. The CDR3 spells CASSVVGGGATNNEQFF. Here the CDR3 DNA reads TGTGCCAGCAGCGTAGTAGGGGGGGGAGCGACGAACAATGAGCAGTTCTTC. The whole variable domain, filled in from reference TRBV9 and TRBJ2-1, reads DSGVTQTPKHLITATGQRVTLRCSPRSGDLSVYWYQQSLDQGLQFLIQYYNGEERAKGNILERFSAQQFPDLHSELNLSSLELGDSALYFCASSVVGGGATNNEQFFGPGTRLTVL.

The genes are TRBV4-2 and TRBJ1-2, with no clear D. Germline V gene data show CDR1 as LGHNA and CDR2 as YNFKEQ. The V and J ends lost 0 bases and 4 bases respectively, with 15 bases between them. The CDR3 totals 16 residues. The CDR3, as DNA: TGTGCCAGCAGCCAAGATTCGAGGGCCCATGGCTATGGCTACACCTTC. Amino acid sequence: CASSQDSRAHGYGYTF.

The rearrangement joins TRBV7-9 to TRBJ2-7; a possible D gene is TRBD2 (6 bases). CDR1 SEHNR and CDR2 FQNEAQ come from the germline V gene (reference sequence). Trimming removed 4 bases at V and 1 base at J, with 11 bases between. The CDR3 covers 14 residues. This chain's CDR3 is CASSSAGGSYEQYF. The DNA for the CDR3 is TGTGCCAGCAGCTCTGCTGGGGGGTCCTACGAGCAGTACTTC.

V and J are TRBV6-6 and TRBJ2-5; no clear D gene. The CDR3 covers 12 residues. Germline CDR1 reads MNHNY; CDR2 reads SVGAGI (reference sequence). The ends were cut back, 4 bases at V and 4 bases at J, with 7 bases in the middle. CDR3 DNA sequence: TGTGCCAGCAGTTTATCCTCAGAGACCCAGTACTTC. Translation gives CASSLSSETQYF.

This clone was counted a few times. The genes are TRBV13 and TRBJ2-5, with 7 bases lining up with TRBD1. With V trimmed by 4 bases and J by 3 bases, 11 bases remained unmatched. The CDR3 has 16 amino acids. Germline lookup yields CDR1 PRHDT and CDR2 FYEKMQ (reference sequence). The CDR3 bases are TGTGCCAGCAGCTCCCGGGACAGAGGTGGGGAAGAGACCCAGTACTTC. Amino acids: CASSSRDRGGEETQYF.

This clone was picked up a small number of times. DNA of the CDR3: TGTGCCAGCAGCTTGAGGGACACGGAATTCAAATATGGCTACACCTTC. Translation gives CASSLRDTEFKYGYTF. The chain recombines TRBV5-4 with TRBJ1-2, with D possibly TRBD1 on 6 matching bases. Per germline, CDR1 SGHNT and CDR2 YYREEE (reference sequence). This CDR3 comprises 16 residues. Trimming shortened V by 1 base and J by 5 bases, and 18 bases separated the two germline ends.

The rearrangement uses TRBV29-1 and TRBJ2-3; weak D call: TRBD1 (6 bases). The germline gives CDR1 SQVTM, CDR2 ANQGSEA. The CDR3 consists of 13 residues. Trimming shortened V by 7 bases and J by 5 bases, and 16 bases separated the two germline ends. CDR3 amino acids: CSAQQGGLDTQYF. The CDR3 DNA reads TGCAGCGCCCAACAGGGCGGTTTAGATACGCAGTATTTT.